Shown below are 11 T cell receptor beta chains from a single sample sequenced in a study of Ad26.COV2.S vaccination and SARS-CoV-2 variants. Treatment of the sample: roughly 18 received Ad26.COV2.S at low or high dose, single or two shots; 5 received placebo; per-sample allocation not given. Repertoires come from day 63 after the first vaccine or placebo injection. Profiled with immunoSEQ multiplex PCR; TCRdb holds only in-frame clones, not every one. The sample consists of about 400,000 clones, roughly 90% of them appearing once. This sample comprised peripheral blood, obtained in a trial of Ad26.COV2.S vaccine versus placebo. The receptors were gathered from a person aged 18-65 years who received the Ad26.COV2.S COVID-19 vaccine or a placebo.

The chain uses TRBV21-1 and TRBJ2-5; the listed D gene, TRBD1, was not tested against the DNA. TRBV21-1 is a pseudogene. The CDR3 has 18 residues. The CDR3 here is CASSKDRVHRGPEETQYF. The CDR3 DNA is TGTGCCAGCAGCAAAGACCGGGTTCACAGGGGCCCTGAGGAGACCCAGTACTTC.

This chain joins TRBV28 and TRBJ2-5, with D perhaps matching TRBD2 (5 bases). From germline, CDR1 is MDHEN and CDR2 SYDVKM. Trimming stripped 7 bases from V and 5 bases from J, with 20 bases between. CDR3 size: 15 residues. The CDR3 sequence: CASNQPWAGGETQYF. The CDR3 bases are TGTGCCAGCAACCAACCCTGGGCAGGCGGGGAGACCCAGTACTTC.

The rearrangement joins TRBV5-4 to TRBJ1-3; D is uncertain. Germline CDR1 and CDR2: SGHNT and YYREEE (reference sequence). V shed 0 bases and J shed 1 base, with 2 bases lying between them. This CDR3 contains 13 residues. CDR3 coding DNA: TGTGCCAGCAGCTTGGATTCTGGAAACACCATATATTTT. It yields the protein CASSLDSGNTIYF.

The CDR3 region is CASSARQGTDEQYF. The CDR3 DNA reads as TGTGCCAGCAGCGCACGACAGGGCACGGACGAGCAGTACTTC. The gene calls are TRBV7-9 and TRBJ2-7; 7 bases line up with TRBD1. CDR3 length: 14 residues. Germline CDR1 is SEHNR and CDR2 is FQNEAQ (reference sequence). V gave up 5 bases and J gave up 5 bases; unmatched junction bases: 9.

The J gene is TRBJ2-7, the V gene TRBV5-4; D perhaps matches TRBD1 (5 bases). The CDR3 length is 14 residues. Germline V gene sequence: CDR1 SGHNT, CDR2 YYREEE (reference sequence). With 1 base removed from V and 4 bases from J, the gap between germline ends came to 12 bases. CDR3 sequence reads: CASSLRGAGYEQYF. The CDR3 DNA sequence: TGTGCCAGCAGCTTGAGGGGCGCCGGATACGAGCAGTACTTC. Filled out from reference TRBV5-4 and TRBJ2-7, the complete variable domain reads ETGVTQSPTHLIKTRGQQVTLRCSSQSGHNTVSWYQQALGQGPQFIFQYYREEENGRGNFPPRFSGLQFPNYSSELNVNALELDDSALYLCASSLRGAGYEQYFGPGTRLTVT.

This clone was seen more than once but under ten times. The chain links TRBV4-2 to TRBJ2-7; TRBD2 aligns across 11 bases. The CDR3 sequence is 16 residues long. The V gene end was trimmed by 8 bases and the J gene end by 6 bases; junction bases not matched to a gene: 15. Per the germline V gene, CDR1 is LGHNA and CDR2 is YNFKEQ. The CDR3, as DNA: TGTGCCAGCCCCGGGACTAGCGGATGTAATGTTCTCGAGCAGTACTTC. Its protein product is CASPGTSGCNVLEQYF.

This chain links TRBV10-1 with TRBJ1-5, with 7 positions matching TRBD1. V trimming: 8 bases; J trimming: 1 base; junction bases outside the gene matches: 11. CDR3 length equals 16 residues. Per germline, CDR1 WNHNN and CDR2 SYGVQD (reference sequence). CDR3 in DNA: TGCGCCAGCGCCACCCCAGGGGGGGGGAGCAATCAGCCCCAGCATTTT. Translating it yields CASATPGGGSNQPQHF.

This chain links TRBV19 with TRBJ2-3; weak D call: TRBD1 (6 bases). Germline V gives CDR1 LNHDA, CDR2 SQIVND (reference sequence). CDR3 length: 14 amino acids. V gave up 2 bases and J gave up 6 bases, with 12 bases separating them. The chain's CDR3 is CASSIKGVEDTQYF. CDR3 DNA sequence: TGTGCCAGTAGTATAAAGGGGGTCGAGGATACGCAGTATTTT. The full variable domain, rest sourced from reference TRBV19 and TRBJ2-3, is DGGITQSPKYLFRKEGQNVTLSCEQNLNHDAMYWYRQDPGQGLRLIYYSQIVNDFQKGDIAEGYSVSREKKESFPLTVTSAQKNPTAFYLCASSIKGVEDTQYFGPGTRLTVL.

The V gene is TRBV5-5, the J gene TRBJ1-3; 8 positions agree with TRBD1. CDR1 is SGHKS and CDR2 is YYEKEE in the germline V gene (reference sequence). The CDR3 runs 16 residues. V was clipped by 0 bases and J by 4 bases; unmatched bases: 6. Here the CDR3 reads CASSLAVRGQGNTIYF. The CDR3, as DNA: TGTGCCAGCAGCTTGGCCGTCAGGGGGCAGGGAAACACCATATATTTT. Variable domain in full (rest from reference TRBV5-5 and TRBJ1-3): DAGVTQSPTHLIKTRGQQVTLRCSPISGHKSVSWYQQVLGQGPQFIFQYYEKEERGRGNFPDRFSARQFPNYSSELNVNALLLGDSALYLCASSLAVRGQGNTIYFGEGSWLTVV.

The chain couples TRBV12-3 or TRBV12-4 to TRBJ2-1; D remains ambiguous. With 5 bases removed from V and 9 bases from J, the gap between germline ends came to 11 bases. The CDR3 is 12 amino acids. CDR3 residues: CASSLISREQFF. The DNA of the CDR3 is TGTGCCAGCAGTCTCATAAGTCGTGAGCAGTTCTTC.

Written as DNA, the CDR3 is TGTGCCAGCAGTTTGACGGACAATCAGCCCCAGCATTTT. Its protein product is CASSLTDNQPQHF. The chain couples TRBV12-3 or TRBV12-4 to TRBJ1-5; no firm D call. CDR3 length equals 13 residues. Trimming removed 3 bases at V and 3 bases at J, with 6 bases between.